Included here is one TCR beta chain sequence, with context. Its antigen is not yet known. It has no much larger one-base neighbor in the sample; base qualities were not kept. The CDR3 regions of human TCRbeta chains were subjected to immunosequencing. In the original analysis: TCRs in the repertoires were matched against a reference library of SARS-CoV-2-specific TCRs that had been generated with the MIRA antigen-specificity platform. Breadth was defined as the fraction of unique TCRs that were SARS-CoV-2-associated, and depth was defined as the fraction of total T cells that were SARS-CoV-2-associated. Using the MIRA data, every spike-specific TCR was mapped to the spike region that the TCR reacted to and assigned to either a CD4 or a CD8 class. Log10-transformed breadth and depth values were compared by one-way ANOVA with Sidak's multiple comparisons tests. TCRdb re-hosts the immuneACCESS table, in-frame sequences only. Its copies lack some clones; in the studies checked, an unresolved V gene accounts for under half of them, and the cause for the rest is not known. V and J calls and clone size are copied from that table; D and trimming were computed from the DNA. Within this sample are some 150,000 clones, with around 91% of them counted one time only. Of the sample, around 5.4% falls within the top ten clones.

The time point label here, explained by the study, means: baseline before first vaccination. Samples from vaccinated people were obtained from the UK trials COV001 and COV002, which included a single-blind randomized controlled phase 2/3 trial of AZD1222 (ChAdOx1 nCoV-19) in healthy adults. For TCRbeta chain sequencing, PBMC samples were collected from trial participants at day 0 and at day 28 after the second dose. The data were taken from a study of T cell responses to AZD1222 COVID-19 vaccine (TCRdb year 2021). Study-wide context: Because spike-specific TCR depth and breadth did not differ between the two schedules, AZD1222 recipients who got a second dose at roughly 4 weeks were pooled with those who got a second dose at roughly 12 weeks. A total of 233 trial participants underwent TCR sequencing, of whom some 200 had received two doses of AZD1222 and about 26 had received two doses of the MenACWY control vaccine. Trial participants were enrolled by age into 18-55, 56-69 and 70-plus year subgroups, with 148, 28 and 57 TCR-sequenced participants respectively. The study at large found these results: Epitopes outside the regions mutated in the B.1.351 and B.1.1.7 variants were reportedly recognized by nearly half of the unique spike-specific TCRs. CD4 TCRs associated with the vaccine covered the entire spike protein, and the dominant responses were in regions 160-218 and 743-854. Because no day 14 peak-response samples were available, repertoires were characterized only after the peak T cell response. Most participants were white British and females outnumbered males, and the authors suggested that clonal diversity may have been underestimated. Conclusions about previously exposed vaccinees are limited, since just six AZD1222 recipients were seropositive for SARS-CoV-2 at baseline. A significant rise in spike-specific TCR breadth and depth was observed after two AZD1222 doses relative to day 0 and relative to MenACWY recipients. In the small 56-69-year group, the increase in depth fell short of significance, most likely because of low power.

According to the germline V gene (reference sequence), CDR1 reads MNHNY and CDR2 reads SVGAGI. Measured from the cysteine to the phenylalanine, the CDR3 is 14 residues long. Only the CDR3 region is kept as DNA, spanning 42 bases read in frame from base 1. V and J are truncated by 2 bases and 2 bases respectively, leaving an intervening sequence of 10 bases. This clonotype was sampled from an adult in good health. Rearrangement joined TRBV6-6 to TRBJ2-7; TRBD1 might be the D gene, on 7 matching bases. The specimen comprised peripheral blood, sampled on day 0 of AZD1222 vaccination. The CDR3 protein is CASSYRGTAYEQYF. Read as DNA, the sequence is TGTGCCAGCAGTTACCGCGGGACAGCCTACGAGCAGTACTTC.